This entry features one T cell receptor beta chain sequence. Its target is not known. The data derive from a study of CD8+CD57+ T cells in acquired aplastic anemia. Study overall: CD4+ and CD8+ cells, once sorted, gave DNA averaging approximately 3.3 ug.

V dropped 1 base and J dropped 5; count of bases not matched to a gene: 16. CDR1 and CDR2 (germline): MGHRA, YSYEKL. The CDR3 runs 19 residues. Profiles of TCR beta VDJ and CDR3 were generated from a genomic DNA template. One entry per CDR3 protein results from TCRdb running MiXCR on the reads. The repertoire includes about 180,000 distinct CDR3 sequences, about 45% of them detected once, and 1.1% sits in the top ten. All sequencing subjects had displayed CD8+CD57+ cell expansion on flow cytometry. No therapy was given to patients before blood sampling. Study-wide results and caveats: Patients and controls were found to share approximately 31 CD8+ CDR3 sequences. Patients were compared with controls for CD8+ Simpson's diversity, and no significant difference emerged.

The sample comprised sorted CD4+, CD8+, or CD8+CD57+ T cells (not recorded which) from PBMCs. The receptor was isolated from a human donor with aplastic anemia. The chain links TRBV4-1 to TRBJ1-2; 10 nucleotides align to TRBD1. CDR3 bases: TGCGCCAGCAGCCAAGCTACTAACCCCTCCGGGACAGGGGTTTATGGCTACACCTTC. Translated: CASSQATNPSGTGVYGYTF.